What follows are 23 T cell receptor beta chains derived from one specimen sequenced in a study of shared clonotypes between healthy human individuals. CD8 cells regarded as naive lacked CD45RO, were positively chosen for CCR7, and omitted terminally differentiated effector memory CD45RA+ cells. The assay was immunoSEQ multiplex PCR, and TCRdb's table has in-frame clones only and misses some. The repertoire holds under 2,000,000 clones, with less than 95% as singletons. The specimen sequenced was naive CD8+ T cells sorted from blood. The receptors come from a man aged 18 to 29 in good health.

Worth noting for this clone: The sample holds other DNA sequences that translate to the same CDR3. The CDR3 region is CASSYDRDSYEQYF. The CDR3 nucleotides are TGCGCCAGCAGCTACGACAGGGACTCCTACGAGCAGTACTTC. The chain recombines TRBV4-1 with TRBJ2-7; 7 nucleotides agree with TRBD1. CDR1 and CDR2 from the germline V gene are MGHRA and YSYEKL. Trimming cost V 5 bases and J 0 bases; bases outside gene matches: 4. The CDR3 runs to 14 residues.

A remark on this clone: The sample contains more than one DNA sequence encoding this CDR3. The V and J genes are TRBV9 and TRBJ2-5; D not certain. The CDR3 sequence is 14 residues long. From germline, CDR1 is SGDLS and CDR2 YYNGEE. With 1 base removed from V and 1 base from J, the gap between germline ends came to 8 bases. The CDR3 DNA reads as TGTGCCAGCAGCGTATCCGGAACCCAAGAGACCCAGTACTTC. This sequence encodes CASSVSGTQETQYF.

With regard to this clone: The germline gene is not matched at one end of the junction; a read error may be the cause. The chain has TRBV5-6 and TRBJ2-1; no clear D. The CDR3 has 13 amino acids. Germline lookup yields CDR1 SGHDT and CDR2 YYEEEE. CDR3 region: CASSLYSNNEQFF. CDR3 nucleotides: TGTGCCAGCAGCTTGTACTCCAACAATGAGCAGTTCTTC.

V usage is TRBV11-2 and J usage is TRBJ2-3; unclear D gene. The CDR3 consists of 17 residues. Germline V gives CDR1 SGHAT, CDR2 FQNNGV. Trimming removed 0 bases from V and 0 bases from J, with 13 bases in between. The CDR3 DNA reads TGTGCCAGCAGCTTAGATCGAGAGCCCTTAAGCACAGATACGCAGTATTTT. It translates to CASSLDREPLSTDTQYF. The full variable domain, in which reference TRBV11-2 and TRBJ2-3 provide the parts outside the CDR3, is EAGVAQSPRYKIIEKRQSVAFWCNPISGHATLYWYQQILGQGPKLLIQFQNNGVVDDSQLPKDRFSAERLKGVDSTLKIQPAKLEDSAVYLCASSLDREPLSTDTQYFGPGTRLTVL.

This chain joins TRBV30 and TRBJ2-7; TRBD2 matches 11 bases. CDR1 and CDR2 (germline): GTSNPN, SVGIG (reference sequence). The CDR3 length is 13 residues. This CDR3 reads CAQEVAGGLEQYF. The CDR3 nucleotides are TGTGCTCAGGAGGTAGCGGGAGGGCTCGAGCAGTACTTC.

The chain employs TRBV2 and TRBJ2-1, with 12 bases fitting TRBD2. Germline CDR1 SNHLY, CDR2 FYNNEI. This CDR3 spans 14 amino acids. The junction had 6 bases not matched to a gene; V was cut back by 8 bases and J by 7 bases. CDR3 DNA: TGTGCCAGCGATCGACTAGCGGGAGATAATGAGCAGTTCTTC. Translating gives CASDRLAGDNEQFF.

This clone has more than one count but fewer than ten. The chain is built from TRBV27 and TRBJ2-7; 7 positions match TRBD1. J gave up 1 base and V 6 bases, and 9 bases lay outside the gene matches. CDR3 size: 15 residues. CDR1 is MNHEY, CDR2 SMNVEV, per germline (reference sequence). The CDR3 loop reads CASSPEPGGSYEQYF. CDR3 sequence (DNA): TGTGCCAGCAGCCCAGAGCCAGGGGGATCCTACGAGCAGTACTTC.

V and J are TRBV11-2 and TRBJ2-5, with TRBD2 matching over 7 bases. Germline CDR1 and CDR2: SGHAT and FQNNGV. Trimming at V came to 5 bases and at J to 3 bases, leaving 18 bases not matched to a gene. The CDR3 covers 18 residues. In nucleotides, the CDR3 is TGTGCCAGCAGCCCCGGGGGGATGAGCGGTTTTTTTGAAGAGACCCAGTACTTC. Translation: CASSPGGMSGFFEETQYF.

This chain connects TRBV4-2 to TRBJ2-7; D may correspond to TRBD1 or TRBD2 (6 bases each). V was trimmed by 0 bases and J by 0 bases, leaving 12 bases between them. Germline CDR1 is LGHNA and CDR2 is YNFKEQ. The CDR3 extends over 16 amino acids. For the CDR3, the DNA is TGTGCCAGCAGCCAAGAAGGGGGGCCTCCCTCCTACGAGCAGTACTTC. This gives the protein CASSQEGGPPSYEQYF.

Details on this clone: At the DNA level, this CDR3 is encoded by other sequences in the same sample as well. J is TRBJ1-1 and V is TRBV19; D is unresolved. The CDR3 extends over 14 amino acids. Germline V gene sequence: CDR1 LNHDA, CDR2 SQIVND (reference sequence). V was cut by 3 bases and J by 0 bases, with 8 bases left in between. In DNA, the CDR3 is TGTGCCAGTAGTATTGGTGACATGAACACTGAAGCTTTCTTT. It codes for CASSIGDMNTEAFF.

The chain carries TRBV7-8 and TRBJ1-1, with D uncertain. Germline loops: CDR1 SGHVS, CDR2 FQNEAQ. Trimming shortened V by 2 bases and J by 3 bases, and 10 bases separated the two germline ends. This CDR3 spans 14 amino acids. The DNA of the CDR3 is TGTGCCAGCAGCTTACCTGCGGGCGACACTGAAGCTTTCTTT. This codes for CASSLPAGDTEAFF.

J is TRBJ2-1 and V is TRBV9; possible D gene TRBD1, 6 bases. Germline V gene lookup returns CDR1 SGDLS and CDR2 YYNGEE. V was cut by 3 bases and J by 7 bases, with 11 bases left in between. This CDR3 contains 13 residues. The chain's CDR3 is CASSGQGRNEQFF. CDR3 coding DNA: TGTGCCAGCAGCGGTCAGGGGCGGAATGAGCAGTTCTTC. Full variable domain (rest looked up from reference TRBV9 and TRBJ2-1): DSGVTQTPKHLITATGQRVTLRCSPRSGDLSVYWYQQSLDQGLQFLIQYYNGEERAKGNILERFSAQQFPDLHSELNLSSLELGDSALYFCASSGQGRNEQFFGPGTRLTVL.

V and J are TRBV5-6 and TRBJ1-6; D is perhaps TRBD1 (5 bases). Germline loops: CDR1 SGHDT, CDR2 YYEEEE. V was clipped by 0 bases and J by 5 bases, with 9 bases between them. The CDR3 totals 15 residues. The CDR3 bases are TGTGCCAGCAGCTTGGGGGGGACCCATAATTCACCCCTCCACTTT. It codes for CASSLGGTHNSPLHF.

V gene TRBV19 combines with J gene TRBJ1-2, with TRBD1 matching 10 bases. J lost 7 bases, V lost 5 bases, and 10 bases had no gene match. This CDR3 has 15 amino acids. Germline values: CDR1 LNHDA, CDR2 SQIVND (reference sequence). The CDR3 DNA follows: TGTGCCAGTAGTCCCCTCGGACAGGGGGTTGTTGGCTACACCTTC. This translates into CASSPLGQGVVGYTF.

The CDR3 DNA reads as TGTGCCAGCAGCTTAGGGGAGGAGGAGACCCAGTACTTC. As protein: CASSLGEEETQYF. J is TRBJ2-5 and V is TRBV7-8; a possible D gene is TRBD2 (6 bases). V gave up 1 base and J gave up 5 bases, with 8 bases separating them. Germline V gene data show CDR1 as SGHVS and CDR2 as FQNEAQ. This CDR3 has 13 residues.

The chain has TRBV10-3 and TRBJ2-5; TRBD1 or TRBD2 may be the D gene (5 bases each). The CDR3 is 18 amino acids. From germline, CDR1 is ENHRY and CDR2 SYGVKD. V lost 3 bases to trimming and J lost 4 bases, with 24 bases between them. The CDR3 sequence: CAISDYNLEAGSRETQYF. The CDR3 DNA follows: TGTGCCATCAGTGATTATAACCTTGAGGCAGGGAGTAGAGAGACCCAGTACTTC.

The chain employs TRBV5-4 and TRBJ2-7, with a tentative D call TRBD2 (5 bases). Germline V lookup: CDR1 SGHNT, CDR2 YYREEE (reference sequence). The CDR3 has 18 amino acids. Trimming took off 1 base at V and 2 bases at J, with 22 bases between the two ends. The CDR3 protein is CASSLSDLPGSSTYEQYF. CDR3 in DNA: TGTGCCAGCAGCTTGTCGGATCTCCCGGGATCATCCACCTACGAGCAGTACTTC.

The chain couples TRBV5-6 to TRBJ2-7, with TRBD1 matching over 8 bases. CDR1 and CDR2 (germline): SGHDT, YYEEEE. The CDR3 is made up of 15 amino acids. After removal of 0 bases from V and 3 bases from J, the junction contained 5 bases not matched to a gene. The CDR3 DNA is TGTGCCAGCAGCTTGGCAGGGGGCGATGGCTACGAGCAGTACTTC. As protein: CASSLAGGDGYEQYF. The variable domain in full, with the rest retrieved from reference TRBV5-6 and TRBJ2-7, is DAGVTQSPTHLIKTRGQQVTLRCSPKSGHDTVSWYQQALGQGPQFIFQYYEEEERQRGNFPDRFSGHQFPNYSSELNVNALLLGDSALYLCASSLAGGDGYEQYFGPGTRLTVT.

Comments on this clone: Other DNA sequences of this sample code for an identical CDR3. The J gene is TRBJ2-7, the V gene TRBV5-1, with D maybe TRBD1 (6 bases). The CDR3 is 13 residues long. V was cut by 4 bases and J by 3 bases, with 11 bases left in between. Germline V gives CDR1 SGHRS, CDR2 YFSETQ. Here the CDR3 reads CASSLLDSYEQYF. For the CDR3, the DNA is TGCGCCAGCAGCCTATTGGACAGCTACGAGCAGTACTTC.

This clone is a singleton in its sample. The rearrangement joins TRBV27 to TRBJ1-2; tentative D call: TRBD1 (5 bases). CDR1 and CDR2 from the germline V gene are MNHEY and SMNVEV (reference sequence). The CDR3 length is 16 residues. V dropped 1 base and J dropped 5 bases, with 17 bases sitting between them. For the CDR3, the DNA is TGTGCCAGCAGTTTATTTTCAGGGCCCTTAAGTTATGGCTACACCTTC. This sequence encodes CASSLFSGPLSYGYTF.

The chain carries TRBV27 and TRBJ1-5, with unresolved D. Trimming removed 5 bases from V and 2 bases from J, with 16 bases in between. This CDR3 spans 16 amino acids. Germline V gene data show CDR1 as MNHEY and CDR2 as SMNVEV (reference sequence). The CDR3 sequence: CASSKVAGGGNQPQHF. CDR3 bases: TGTGCCAGCAGTAAGGTGGCTGGTGGAGGCAATCAGCCCCAGCATTTT.

This sequence joins TRBV27 and TRBJ2-7; 12 bases are a match to TRBD2. The CDR3 totals 16 residues. Germline V gene sequence: CDR1 MNHEY, CDR2 SMNVEV (reference sequence). Trimming cost V 2 bases and J 3 bases; bases outside gene matches: 5. The CDR3 DNA follows: TGTGCCAGCAGTTTACTACTAGCGGGGGGCCTCTACGAGCAGTACTTC. Amino acid sequence: CASSLLLAGGLYEQYF.

The chain couples TRBV5-4 to TRBJ2-1; 10 bases are a match to TRBD2. Germline CDR1 is SGHNT and CDR2 is YYREEE (reference sequence). The CDR3 covers 16 residues. Losses at the gene ends were 3 bases for V and 5 bases for J; bases not matched to a gene: 8. CDR3 nucleotide sequence: TGTGCCAGCAGCTCTTACAGCGGGGGGGATAACAATGAGCAGTTCTTC. Its protein product is CASSSYSGGDNNEQFF.